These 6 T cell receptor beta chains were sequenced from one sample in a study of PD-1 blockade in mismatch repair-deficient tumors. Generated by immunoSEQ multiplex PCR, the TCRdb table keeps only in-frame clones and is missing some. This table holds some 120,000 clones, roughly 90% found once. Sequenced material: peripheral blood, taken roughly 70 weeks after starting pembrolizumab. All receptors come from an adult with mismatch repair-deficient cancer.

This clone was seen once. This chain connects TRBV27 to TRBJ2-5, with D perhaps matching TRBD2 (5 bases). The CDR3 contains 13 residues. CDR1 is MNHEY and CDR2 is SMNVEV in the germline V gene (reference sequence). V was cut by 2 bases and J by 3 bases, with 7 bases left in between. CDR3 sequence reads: CASSLRLKETQYF. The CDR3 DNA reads TGTGCCAGCAGTTTACGACTAAAAGAGACCCAGTACTTC.

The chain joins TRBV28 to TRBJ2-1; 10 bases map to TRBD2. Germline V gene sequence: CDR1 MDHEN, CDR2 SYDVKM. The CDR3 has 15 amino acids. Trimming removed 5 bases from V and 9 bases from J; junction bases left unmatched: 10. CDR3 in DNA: TGTGCCAGCAGTCCCGCTAGCGGGAGTCGCGCTGAGCAGTTCTTC. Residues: CASSPASGSRAEQFF.

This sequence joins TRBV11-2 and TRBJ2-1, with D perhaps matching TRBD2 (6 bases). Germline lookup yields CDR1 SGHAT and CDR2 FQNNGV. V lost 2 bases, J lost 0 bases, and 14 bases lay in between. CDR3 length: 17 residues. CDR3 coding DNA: TGTGCCAGCAGCTTAAACCCCGGGAGCCGCTCCTACAATGAGCAGTTCTTC. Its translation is CASSLNPGSRSYNEQFF.

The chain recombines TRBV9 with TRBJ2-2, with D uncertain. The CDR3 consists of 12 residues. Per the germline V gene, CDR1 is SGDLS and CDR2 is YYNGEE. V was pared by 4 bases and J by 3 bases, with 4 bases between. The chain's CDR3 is CASSPHTGELFF. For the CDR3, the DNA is TGTGCCAGCAGCCCCCACACCGGGGAGCTGTTTTTT.

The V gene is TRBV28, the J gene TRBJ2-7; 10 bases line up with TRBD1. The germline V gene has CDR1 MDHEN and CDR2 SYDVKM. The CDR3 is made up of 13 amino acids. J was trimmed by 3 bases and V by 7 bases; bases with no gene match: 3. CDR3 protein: CASTGTGDYEQYF. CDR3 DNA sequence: TGTGCCAGCACCGGGACAGGGGACTACGAGCAGTACTTC.

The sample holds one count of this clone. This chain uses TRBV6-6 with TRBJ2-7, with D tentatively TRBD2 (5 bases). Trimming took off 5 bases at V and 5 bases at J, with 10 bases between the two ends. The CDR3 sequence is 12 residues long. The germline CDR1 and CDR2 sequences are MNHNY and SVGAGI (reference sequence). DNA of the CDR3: TGTGCCAGCAGTCGCGGAGGCGACGAGCAGTACTTC. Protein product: CASSRGGDEQYF.